This T cell receptor beta chain was recorded in a study of blood T cell repertoires in COVID-19. Overall study context: Acute and convalescent COVID-19 specimens originated in the United States, Italy and Spain.

The CDR3 is 15 residues long. Losses at the gene ends were 4 bases for V and 7 bases for J; bases not matched to a gene: 9. Cohorts were assigned according to the clinical history that participants reported. Donors of Cohort 3 who recovered were those that had two negative PCRs, clearance, or symptom resolution. Authors' processing steps: The authors estimated nucleated cell counts from reference gene primer amplification. Profiled with immunoSEQ multiplex PCR; TCRdb holds only in-frame clones, not every one. The V and J calls and the clone size are those of that table, but D and trimming were determined from the DNA. The table has roughly 220,000 clones, 70% to 85% seen once.

The sequencing sample was made of PBMCs or T cells enriched from blood (not recorded which). This chain connects TRBV23-1 to TRBJ1-5; 8 bases map to TRBD1. TRBV23-1 is noted as an ORF with a role that remains uncertain. This TCR was sampled from a man in his forties who had recovered from COVID-19. The CDR3, as DNA: TGCGCCAGCAGTCGGAAAGGCGACAGGGGCCAGCCCCAGCATTTT. It codes for CASSRKGDRGQPQHF.